The T cell receptor (beta chain) under discussion was sequenced for a study of blood T cell repertoires in COVID-19. Turning to the study itself: Sites in the United States, Italy and Spain provided acute and convalescent COVID-19 samples.

Assay used: immunoSEQ multiplex PCR; TCRdb lists only in-frame clones, some missing. The repertoire holds roughly 230,000 clones, with 70% to 90% as singletons. V lost 5 bases and J lost 9; bases outside the gene matches: 13. The CDR3 contains 15 residues. Per germline, CDR1 SGHRS and CDR2 YFSETQ. The chain carries TRBV5-1 and TRBJ1-5; TRBD1 agrees at 8 bases. This clonotype was sampled from a man aged 35 to 55 with acute or convalescent COVID-19. The sequenced sample consisted of peripheral blood. DNA for the CDR3: TGCGCCAGCAGTCCAGACAGGGGTGGTTCGGGGCCCCAGCATTTT. Its protein product is CASSPDRGGSGPQHF.